At least ten counts were recorded for the clone carrying this T cell receptor (beta chain). The target antigen is unknown. The record originates from a study of identical twins. General observations from the study: Abundant beta clonotypes from cord blood bore fewer insertions; memory repertoires lacked this pattern.

Germline CDR1 reads MGHRA; CDR2 reads YSYEKL. Unmatched junction bases numbered 6, after V lost 6 bases and J lost 4 bases. This CDR3 has 15 amino acids. TCRdb reanalysed the 5' RACE reads using MiXCR and keeps one entry per CDR3 protein. The sample yields some 100,000 distinct CDR3 sequences, 4.5% to 6.5% seen once. Sequencing used memory T cells sorted from blood. The receptor was isolated from a woman aged 45-59 years in good health. The genes are TRBV4-1 and TRBJ2-2; 9 bases are shared with TRBD2. The CDR3 coding sequence is TGCGCCAGCAGTGGTAGCGGGAGTATCACCGGGGAGCTGTTTTTT. This gives the protein CASSGSGSITGELFF.